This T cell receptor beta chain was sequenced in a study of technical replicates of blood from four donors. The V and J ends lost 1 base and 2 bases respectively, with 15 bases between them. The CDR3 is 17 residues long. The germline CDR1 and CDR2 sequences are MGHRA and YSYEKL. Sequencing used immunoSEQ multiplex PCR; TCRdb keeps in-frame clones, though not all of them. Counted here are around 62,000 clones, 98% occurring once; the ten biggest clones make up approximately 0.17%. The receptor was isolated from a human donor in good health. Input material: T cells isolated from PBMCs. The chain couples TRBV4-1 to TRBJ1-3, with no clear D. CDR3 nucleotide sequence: TGCGCCAGCAGCCAAGTTCCCCCGGGGAGGCCTGGAAACACCATATATTTT. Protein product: CASSQVPPGRPGNTIYF.